This record looks at one T cell receptor beta chain sequence and its context. The record originates from a study of blood T cells in healthy people across ages. For the second PCR, which ran for about 6 to 12 cycles, a sample-barcoded 5' primer and a J-beta primer mix were used. From the 5' RACE reads, TCRdb called clonotypes with MiXCR, one entry per CDR3 protein. The sample has 800,000 to 950,000 distinct CDR3 sequences, 25% to 35% seen once. With 3 bases removed from V and 7 bases from J, the gap between germline ends came to 21 bases. Germline CDR1 reads SGHVS; CDR2 reads FQNEAQ. CDR3 size: 17 residues. The same specimen was also included in a second study, on T cells of mothers and their children.

The rearrangement joins TRBV7-8 to TRBJ1-4, with a tentative D call TRBD1 (5 bases). The sample taken for sequencing was blood. The TCR was taken from a woman between 35 and 50 years old in good health. Here the CDR3 reads CASSFRDGRMFTEKLFF. The CDR3 bases are TGTGCCAGCAGCTTCCGGGACGGCAGAATGTTTACTGAAAAACTGTTTTTT. The entire variable domain, with the rest obtained from reference TRBV7-8 and TRBJ1-4, is as follows: GAGVSQSPRYKVAKRGQDVALRCDPISGHVSLFWYQQALGQGPEFLTYFQNEAQLDKSGLPSDRFFAERPEGSVSTLKIQRTQQEDSAVYLCASSFRDGRMFTEKLFFGSGTQLSVL.